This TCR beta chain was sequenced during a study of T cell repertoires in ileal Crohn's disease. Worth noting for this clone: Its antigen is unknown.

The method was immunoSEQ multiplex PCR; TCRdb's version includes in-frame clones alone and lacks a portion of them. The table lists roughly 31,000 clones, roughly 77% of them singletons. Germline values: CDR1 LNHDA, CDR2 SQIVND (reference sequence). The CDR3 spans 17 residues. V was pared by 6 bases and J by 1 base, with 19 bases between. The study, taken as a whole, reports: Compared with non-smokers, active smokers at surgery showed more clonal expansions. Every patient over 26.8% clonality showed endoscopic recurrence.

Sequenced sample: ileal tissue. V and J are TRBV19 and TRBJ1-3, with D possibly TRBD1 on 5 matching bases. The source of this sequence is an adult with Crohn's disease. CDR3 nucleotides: TGTGCCAGTAGAGTCAATCGCGGGGCCCAATCTGGAAACACCATATATTTT. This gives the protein CASRVNRGAQSGNTIYF.